This T cell receptor beta chain came from a study of blood T cell repertoires in COVID-19. Study information: The origin of the acute and convalescent COVID-19 samples was the United States, Italy and Spain.

This clone has a handful of counts. Germline V gives CDR1 LNHDA, CDR2 SQIVND (reference sequence). CDR3 length: 14 amino acids. V was shortened by 3 bases and J by 7 bases, with 16 bases between the two germline ends. The table came from immunoSEQ multiplex PCR; TCRdb's copy has only in-frame clones and leaves some out. The top ten clones hold roughly 4.4% of a sample with 80,000 to 100,000 clones, over 70% of them seen once. Material for sequencing was peripheral blood. This receptor was taken from a man in his 60s with acute or convalescent COVID-19. The chain couples TRBV19 to TRBJ2-7; possibly TRBD2 for D (6 bases). The DNA for the CDR3 is TGTGCCAGTAGTATCGGCTCCCGGGGGAGGGAGCAGTACTTC. Translation: CASSIGSRGREQYF.